The clone carrying this T cell receptor (beta chain) ranks as medium-sized. Its specificity is not known. This entry is derived from a study of liver allograft versus peripheral blood T cells. Study context: What was compared were the T cell receptor repertoires in transplanted livers and those in the peripheral blood of recipients.

TCRdb passed the reads through MiXCR, listing each CDR3 protein once. The sample has roughly 9,200 distinct CDR3 sequences, roughly a quarter seen once. Findings and caveats of the study: Repertoires of T cell receptors that resided inside liver allografts reportedly differed from those in peripheral blood.

The length of the CDR3 is 15 residues. Trimming removed 6 bases from V and 4 bases from J, with 18 bases in between. Per germline, CDR1 MDHEN and CDR2 SYDVKM. The source is a human patient who had a liver transplant. Some T cells may be transferred from the graft donor. The chain links TRBV28 to TRBJ1-2, with D possibly being TRBD1 (5 bases). The CDR3: CASRPTQGLSYGYTF. Here the CDR3 DNA reads TGTGCCAGCAGACCGACGCAGGGTCTAAGCTATGGCTACACCTTC.